This T cell receptor (beta chain) was sequenced for a study of PD-1 blockade in mismatch repair-deficient tumors. TCRs were sequenced from a few patients responding to pembrolizumab. This table comes from immunoSEQ multiplex PCR, and its TCRdb copy is limited to in-frame clones, with some not included. The sample shows about 38,000 clones, roughly 77% of them seen only once. The sequence derives from an adult with mismatch repair-deficient cancer. Specimen: peripheral blood, collected 4 weeks after starting pembrolizumab.

The CDR3 reads CASRYGTGVYNEQFF. The DNA of the CDR3 is TGTGCCAGCAGGTATGGGACAGGGGTTTACAATGAGCAGTTCTTC. The chain joins TRBV25-1 to TRBJ2-1; TRBD1 aligns across 10 bases. V lost 6 bases, J lost 4 bases, and 6 bases stayed unmatched. The CDR3 runs to 15 residues. CDR1 and CDR2 (germline): MGHDK, SYGVNS.